Shown below are 26 T cell receptor beta chains from a single sample sequenced in a study of blood T cell repertoires in COVID-19. The method was immunoSEQ multiplex PCR; TCRdb's version includes in-frame clones alone and lacks a portion of them. The sample holds about 140,000 clones, 78% seen once. The sample consisted of peripheral blood. Receptors were obtained from a woman aged 60 to 75 with acute or convalescent COVID-19.

The chain recombines TRBV29-1 with TRBJ1-1; D perhaps matches TRBD1 (6 bases). Germline CDR1 SQVTM, CDR2 ANQGSEA. The CDR3 is made up of 12 amino acids. Trimming stripped 7 bases from V and 10 bases from J, with 19 bases between. For the CDR3, the DNA is TGCAGCGGGGGGGACATGCAGGGTGGAGCTTTCTTT. It specifies CSGGDMQGGAFF.

J is TRBJ2-7 and V is TRBV27, with 13 bases identical to TRBD2. After removal of 4 bases from V and 2 bases from J, the junction contained 8 bases not matched to a gene. The CDR3 is 17 amino acids. Germline CDR1 reads MNHEY; CDR2 reads SMNVEV (reference sequence). For the CDR3, the DNA is TGTGCCAGCAGTTACCTCGGGACTAGCGGGGCAACCTACGAGCAGTACTTC. It translates to CASSYLGTSGATYEQYF.

This clone appeared a few times. The chain combines TRBV5-6 with TRBJ2-7; D uncertain. CDR1 is SGHDT and CDR2 is YYEEEE in the germline V gene. V was trimmed by 1 base and J by 4 bases, leaving 12 bases between them. The CDR3 loop spans 14 amino acids. The CDR3 sequence is CASSLWVSQYEQYF. The CDR3 nucleotides read TGTGCCAGCAGCTTGTGGGTTAGCCAGTACGAGCAGTACTTC.

The genes are TRBV28 and TRBJ2-7; D is perhaps TRBD1 (6 bases). The V gene's germline CDR1 is MDHEN and CDR2 SYDVKM. Trimming stripped 4 bases from V and 5 bases from J, with 15 bases between. CDR3 size: 14 residues. The CDR3 nucleotides are TGTGCCAGCAGTTACTCGACAGGATCCCACGAGCAGTACTTC. Its protein is CASSYSTGSHEQYF. Supplemented by reference TRBV28 and TRBJ2-7, the full variable domain reads DVKVTQSSRYLVKRTGEKVFLECVQDMDHENMFWYRQDPGLGLRLIYFSYDVKMKEKGDIPEGYSVSREKKERFSLILESASTNQTSMYLCASSYSTGSHEQYFGPGTRLTVT.

The chain joins TRBV6-6 to TRBJ2-1, with D maybe TRBD2 (5 bases). V was pared by 3 bases and J by 8 bases, with 14 bases between. This CDR3 region has 14 residues. CDR1 is MNHNY and CDR2 is SVGAGI in the germline V gene (reference sequence). The CDR3 is CASSYTSRGDEQFF. Here the CDR3 DNA reads TGTGCCAGCAGTTATACCTCCCGGGGTGATGAGCAGTTCTTC.

The chain carries TRBV5-4 and TRBJ2-3; 8 bases match TRBD2. CDR1 is SGHNT, CDR2 YYREEE, per germline (reference sequence). J was trimmed by 11 bases and V by 4 bases; bases with no gene match: 12. The CDR3 loop spans 14 amino acids. CDR3 sequence reads: CASSVKREPSQQYF. The CDR3 DNA reads as TGTGCCAGCAGCGTGAAGCGGGAGCCTTCTCAGCAGTATTTT. Full variable domain (rest looked up from reference TRBV5-4 and TRBJ2-3): ETGVTQSPTHLIKTRGQQVTLRCSSQSGHNTVSWYQQALGQGPQFIFQYYREEENGRGNFPPRFSGLQFPNYSSELNVNALELDDSALYLCASSVKREPSQQYFGPGTRLTVL.

The chain carries TRBV6-8 and TRBJ2-5; TRBD2 matches 13 bases. J lost 4 bases, V lost 5 bases, and 4 bases had no gene match. Germline V gives CDR1 MNHGY, CDR2 SAAAGT. CDR3 length equals 15 residues. CDR3 loop: CASSRTSGSSETQYF. CDR3 coding DNA: TGTGCCAGCAGTCGGACTAGCGGGAGTTCAGAGACCCAGTACTTC.

The CDR3 nucleotides read TGTGCCAGCAGCGAAATAGCGGGGGAGCAGTTCTTC. This encodes CASSEIAGEQFF. The V gene is TRBV9, the J gene TRBJ2-1; the match to TRBD2 covers 8 bases. The junction had 3 bases not matched to a gene; V was cut back by 3 bases and J by 10 bases. Germline lookup yields CDR1 SGDLS and CDR2 YYNGEE. This CDR3 has 12 amino acids.

CDR3 bases: TGTGCCAGCGGGACAATGAACACTGAAGCTTTCTTT. It specifies CASGTMNTEAFF. This rearrangement joins TRBV6-5 to TRBJ1-1, with D possibly being TRBD1 (6 bases). Looked up from germline, CDR1 is MNHEY and CDR2 is SVGAGI. The CDR3 covers 12 residues. The V end lost 8 bases, the J end lost 0 bases, and 7 bases lay between the germline ends.

This rearrangement joins TRBV3-1 (or the pseudogene TRBV3-2) to TRBJ1-3, with D unresolved. The CDR3 length is 14 residues. In germline, CDR1 is LGHDT, CDR2 YNNKEL (reference sequence). V shed 4 bases and J shed 2 bases, with 9 bases lying between them. Here the CDR3 DNA reads TGTGCCAGCAGCCGTGCGAGGGCTGGAAACACCATATATTTT. Its protein is CASSRARAGNTIYF.

V gene TRBV14 combines with J gene TRBJ2-7, with 11 bases aligning to TRBD1. The V segment lost 1 base and the J segment 4 bases; nucleotides outside the gene matches: 3. CDR1 is SGHDN and CDR2 is FVKESK in the germline V gene. There are 15 residues in the CDR3. The CDR3 loop is CASSQGTGGRYEQYF. CDR3 nucleotides: TGTGCCAGCAGCCAAGGGACAGGGGGCAGGTACGAGCAGTACTTC.

The V and J genes are TRBV6-1 and TRBJ1-6; a possible D gene is TRBD1 (6 bases). Germline V gene lookup returns CDR1 MNHNS and CDR2 SASEGT. V lost 2 bases to trimming and J lost 5 bases, with 19 bases between them. The CDR3 length is 18 residues. The DNA of the CDR3 is TGTGCCAGCAGTGAAACCCCACTTGGGGGGGCTGATAATTCACCCCTCCACTTT. Translating it yields CASSETPLGGADNSPLHF.

The rearrangement joins TRBV18 to TRBJ2-7, with TRBD2 identical over 8 bases. V lost 1 base to trimming and J lost 0 bases; unmatched junction nucleotides: 2. The V gene's germline CDR1 is KGHSH and CDR2 LQKENI. The CDR3 totals 15 residues. The CDR3 reads CASSPLSGSSYEQYF. The CDR3 DNA follows: TGTGCCAGCTCACCACTCAGCGGGAGCTCCTACGAGCAGTACTTC.

V gene TRBV2 combines with J gene TRBJ2-7, with 7 nucleotides matching TRBD2. Germline assignment: CDR1 SNHLY and CDR2 FYNNEI. Unmatched junction bases numbered 4, after V lost 6 bases and J lost 2 bases. There are 13 residues in the CDR3. CDR3 protein: CASRSGNTYEQYF. The CDR3, as DNA: TGTGCCAGCAGGAGCGGGAACACCTACGAGCAGTACTTC.

This chain connects TRBV6-6 to TRBJ2-2; 12 bases agree with TRBD1. J gave up 7 bases and V 1 base, and 4 bases lay outside the gene matches. Germline-derived CDR1 and CDR2 are MNHNY and SVGAGI (reference sequence). The CDR3 runs 16 residues. The CDR3 loop reads CASSYWGTGGGGELFF. DNA of the CDR3: TGTGCCAGCAGTTACTGGGGGACAGGGGGCGGCGGGGAGCTGTTTTTT.

This clone was counted a single time. The chain joins TRBV2 to TRBJ2-1, with TRBD1 identical over 8 bases. The V gene's germline CDR1 is SNHLY and CDR2 FYNNEI. This CDR3 contains 13 residues. Trimming took 9 bases from V and 7 from J; bases not matched to a gene: 8. The CDR3 DNA reads as TGTGCCAGTACGGGACAGGTACGGAATGAGCAGTTCTTC. It is translated as CASTGQVRNEQFF.

The gene calls are TRBV7-9 and TRBJ2-3, with 9 bases that match TRBD2. The CDR3 runs 15 residues. Germline V gives CDR1 SEHNR, CDR2 FQNEAQ (reference sequence). With V trimmed by 5 bases and J by 2 bases, 5 bases remained unmatched. CDR3 sequence reads: CASSPTSGLTDTQYF. In DNA form, the CDR3 reads TGTGCCAGCAGCCCGACTAGCGGCCTCACAGATACGCAGTATTTT.

The gene calls are TRBV6-5 and TRBJ2-5; TRBD2 matches at 7 bases. Germline CDR1 is MNHEY and CDR2 is SVGAGI. This CDR3 contains 15 residues. The trim removed 0 bases at V and 5 bases at J, leaving 6 bases unmatched. The CDR3 spells CASSYSASGFETQYF. The CDR3 coding sequence is TGTGCCAGCAGTTACTCGGCTAGCGGTTTTGAGACCCAGTACTTC.

J is TRBJ2-7 and V is TRBV5-4; no clear D gene. The CDR3 sequence is 12 residues long. CDR1 and CDR2 from the germline V gene are SGHNT and YYREEE (reference sequence). V lost 6 bases and J 1 base, leaving 8 bases between the germline ends. Here the CDR3 DNA reads TGTGCCAGCACCTCAGATTCCTACGAGCAGTACTTC. This codes for CASTSDSYEQYF.

The chain recombines TRBV27 with TRBJ1-1; TRBD1 might be the D (5 bases). CDR3 length equals 14 residues. Germline values: CDR1 MNHEY, CDR2 SMNVEV (reference sequence). V lost 3 bases, J lost 4 bases, and 12 bases lay in between. CDR3 sequence: CASSFLRGFTEAFF. The CDR3 nucleotides are TGTGCCAGCAGTTTCCTAAGGGGTTTCACTGAAGCTTTCTTT.

This chain connects TRBV10-2 to TRBJ2-7; 9 nucleotides line up with TRBD1. This CDR3 region has 15 residues. J lost 2 bases, V lost 7 bases, and 9 bases had no gene match. Germline V CDR1 and CDR2: WSHSY, SAAADI. The CDR3 DNA reads TGCGCCAGCACGACTCCGGGACAGGGACCCTACGAGCAGTACTTC. This sequence encodes CASTTPGQGPYEQYF.

This chain uses TRBV27 with TRBJ1-2; D not resolved. V dropped 3 bases and J dropped 0 bases, with 11 bases sitting between them. This CDR3 is 15 amino acids long. CDR1 is MNHEY, CDR2 SMNVEV, per germline (reference sequence). As DNA, the CDR3 is TGTGCCAGCAGTTTTCATGGCACCTCTAACTATGGCTACACCTTC. Translated, it gives CASSFHGTSNYGYTF.

V gene TRBV18 combines with J gene TRBJ1-5; D is unresolved. In germline, CDR1 is KGHSH, CDR2 LQKENI. The V and J ends lost 5 bases and 5 bases respectively, with 13 bases between them. The length of the CDR3 is 14 residues. CDR3 nucleotides: TGTGCCAGCTCAGGTTTGGGCGGGTATCAGCCCCAGCATTTT. It is translated as CASSGLGGYQPQHF.

This chain joins TRBV27 and TRBJ2-1; 11 nucleotides match TRBD2. V dropped 2 bases and J dropped 1; count of bases not matched to a gene: 7. The CDR3 loop spans 18 amino acids. Germline assignment: CDR1 MNHEY and CDR2 SMNVEV (reference sequence). In DNA form, the CDR3 reads TGTGCCAGCAGTTTAAGGGCTAGCGGGAGGAATTCCTACAATGAGCAGTTCTTC. This gives the protein CASSLRASGRNSYNEQFF.

This sequence joins TRBV6-5 and TRBJ1-4; perhaps TRBD1 as D (5 bases). The CDR3 has 14 residues. Per germline, CDR1 MNHEY and CDR2 SVGAGI. Trimming took off 6 bases at V and 4 bases at J, with 12 bases between the two ends. CDR3 loop: CASSQTANNEKLFF. The CDR3 DNA follows: TGTGCCAGCAGCCAGACAGCAAATAATGAAAAACTGTTTTTT.

This chain connects TRBV27 to TRBJ2-3; D remains ambiguous. Germline V gene data show CDR1 as MNHEY and CDR2 as SMNVEV (reference sequence). The CDR3 consists of 15 residues. V was clipped by 4 bases and J by 3 bases, with 14 bases between them. The CDR3 nucleotides are TGTGCCAGCAGTTCATCGGTATTTGCGACAGATACGCAGTATTTT. Protein product: CASSSSVFATDTQYF.